This T cell receptor beta chain appears in the sequencing data of a study of cytomegalovirus exposure and HLA in healthy donors. Study findings and constraints: Reports showed the classifier diagnosing cytomegalovirus status with high specificity and sensitivity. There were several of the most significant clusters that appeared linked to common viral pathogens in a later analysis. Some TCR beta chains (roughly 160 of them) were listed as cytomegalovirus-associated. An Asian-associated ancestry cluster reportedly showed fewer N-insertions than the approximately 700-donor mean in a later analysis.

Germline V CDR1 and CDR2: MNHNS, SASEGT. This CDR3 comprises 15 residues. Trimming stripped 0 bases from V and 0 bases from J, with 6 bases between. The PCR was carried out with 60 Vbeta primers and 13 Jbeta primers. Sequenced by immunoSEQ multiplex PCR; TCRdb stores in-frame clones only, minus some. The table lists some 130,000 clones. About this clone: Its antigen is still unknown.

Material for sequencing was PBMCs. This clonotype was obtained from a woman between 40 and 55 years old in good health and CMV-seropositive. This chain uses TRBV6-1 with TRBJ1-5, with no clear D. The CDR3 here is CASSEAGNSNQPQHF. The CDR3 DNA reads TGTGCCAGCAGTGAAGCGGGCAATAGCAATCAGCCCCAGCATTTT.